The 20 T cell receptor beta chains below all came from one sample that was sequenced in a study of OX40 agonist ivuxolimab in advanced cancers. The protocol was immunoSEQ multiplex PCR, while the TCRdb copy is restricted to in-frame clones and leaves out a portion. The data show tens of thousands of clones, around 90% seen once. The sample consisted of CD4+ or CD8+ T cells sorted from blood, taken in a trial of the OX40 agonist ivuxolimab. The source is an adult with an advanced solid tumor such as melanoma, head and neck, liver or kidney cancer.

A few counts support this clone. The gene calls are TRBV5-5 and TRBJ2-5, with 7 bases matching TRBD2. Germline V gene data show CDR1 as SGHKS and CDR2 as YYEKEE (reference sequence). The V gene end was trimmed by 4 bases and the J gene end by 2 bases; junction bases not matched to a gene: 8. The CDR3 totals 15 residues. CDR3 residues: CASSHEGAGQETQYF. DNA of the CDR3: TGTGCCAGCAGCCACGAGGGAGCGGGACAAGAGACCCAGTACTTC. Together with reference TRBV5-5 and TRBJ2-5, the CDR3 gives the full variable domain: DAGVTQSPTHLIKTRGQQVTLRCSPISGHKSVSWYQQVLGQGPQFIFQYYEKEERGRGNFPDRFSARQFPNYSSELNVNALLLGDSALYLCASSHEGAGQETQYFGPGTRLLVL.

The chain uses TRBV5-6 and TRBJ2-5; D may be TRBD1 (5 bases). Germline values: CDR1 SGHDT, CDR2 YYEEEE. Trimming left V 3 bases short and J 2 bases short, with 14 bases between. The length of the CDR3 is 15 residues. In DNA, the CDR3 is TGTGCCAGCAGCTATAAAACAGGACCTCAAGAGACCCAGTACTTC. Its translation: CASSYKTGPQETQYF.

On this clone itself: At one end the junction does not follow the germline gene, possibly because of a read error. The chain is built from TRBV5-4 and TRBJ2-7, with D possibly matching TRBD1 (7 bases). This CDR3 region has 12 residues. The germline V gene encodes CDR1 SGHNT and CDR2 YYREEE (reference sequence). The CDR3 is CASSLAPGDRNF. CDR3 coding DNA: TGTGCCAGCAGCTTGGCTCCGGGGGACAGAAACTTC.

The V call is TRBV10-3, the J call TRBJ2-2; D remains ambiguous. The germline CDR1 and CDR2 sequences are ENHRY and SYGVKD. V was clipped by 0 bases and J by 0 bases, with 8 bases between them. This CDR3 region has 16 residues. The CDR3 DNA is TGTGCCATCAGTGAGTCGGGCACTTCGAACACCGGGGAGCTGTTTTTT. It yields the protein CAISESGTSNTGELFF.

The gene calls are TRBV10-2 and TRBJ2-7; TRBD1 matches 11 bases. The germline V gene encodes CDR1 WSHSY and CDR2 SAAADI. The CDR3 has 15 residues. J gave up 3 bases and V 0 bases, and 1 base lay outside the gene matches. The CDR3, as DNA: TGCGCCAGCAGTGAGTCGGGGACAGGGGGCTACGAGCAGTACGTC. This sequence encodes CASSESGTGGYEQYV.

The J gene is TRBJ2-7, the V gene TRBV7-9; D remains ambiguous. V lost 4 bases, J lost 2 bases, and 9 bases lay in between. The germline gives CDR1 SEHNR, CDR2 FQNEAQ (reference sequence). The CDR3 is 13 amino acids. The CDR3 DNA sequence: TGTGCCAGCAGCTCCGGGTTCGCCTACGAGCAGTACTTC. Its protein product is CASSSGFAYEQYF.

This rearrangement joins TRBV7-7 to TRBJ2-6; D remains unclear. Germline CDR1 SSHAT, CDR2 FNYEAQ (reference sequence). Trimming took off 5 bases at V and 5 bases at J, with 22 bases between the two ends. The CDR3 length is 18 residues. The DNA of the CDR3 is TGTGCCAGCAGCCCCCAGCCTAAGGCACAAAGTCGGGCCAACGTCCTGACTTTC. Protein product: CASSPQPKAQSRANVLTF. Full variable domain (outside the CDR3, taken from reference TRBV7-7 and TRBJ2-6): GAGVSQSPRYKVTKRGQDVTLRCDPISSHATLYWYQQALGQGPEFLTYFNYEAQPDKSGLPSDRFSAERPEGSISTLTIQRTEQRDSAMYRCASSPQPKAQSRANVLTFGAGSRLTVL.

The chain joins TRBV28 to TRBJ1-2; D call uncertain. The CDR3 extends over 14 amino acids. The ends were cut back, 3 bases at V and 0 bases at J, with 8 bases in the middle. Germline lookup yields CDR1 MDHEN and CDR2 SYDVKM. CDR3 loop: CASSFRYPNYGYTF. In DNA form, the CDR3 reads TGTGCCAGCAGTTTTAGATATCCTAACTATGGCTACACCTTC.

The chain carries TRBV9 and TRBJ1-5; D gene ambiguous. The CDR3 consists of 14 residues. V was pared by 1 base and J by 1 base, with 6 bases between. In germline, CDR1 is SGDLS, CDR2 YYNGEE. CDR3 nucleotides: TGTGCCAGCAGCGTAAGCGGGAGCAATCAGCCCCAGCATTTT. Amino acid sequence: CASSVSGSNQPQHF.

This clone occurred once. J is TRBJ2-3 and V is TRBV7-6, with 13 positions matching TRBD2. The CDR3 is made up of 16 amino acids. Germline trimming cut 3 bases from V and 3 bases from J; bases unmatched to any gene: 3. Germline V gives CDR1 SGHVS, CDR2 FNYEAQ. CDR3 protein: CASSLLGLAGTDTQYF. The CDR3, as DNA: TGTGCCAGCAGCTTGCTGGGACTAGCGGGGACAGATACGCAGTATTTT. The whole variable domain, filled in from reference TRBV7-6 and TRBJ2-3, reads GAGVSQSPRYKVTKRGQDVALRCDPISGHVSLYWYRQALGQGPEFLTYFNYEAQQDKSGLPNDRFSAERPEGSISTLTIQRTEQRDSAMYRCASSLLGLAGTDTQYFGPGTRLTVL.

The chain combines TRBV19 with TRBJ1-5, with a tentative D call TRBD1 (5 bases). Germline lookup yields CDR1 LNHDA and CDR2 SQIVND (reference sequence). There are 19 residues in the CDR3. Trimming left V 5 bases short and J 0 bases short, with 23 bases between. CDR3 DNA sequence: TGTGCCAGTAGTTCACCGACTACCGGGACCCATTATAGCAATCAGCCCCAGCATTTT. Protein product: CASSSPTTGTHYSNQPQHF.

This clone was seen a single time. This rearrangement joins TRBV5-6 to TRBJ2-5, with 9 nucleotides matching TRBD1. This CDR3 has 16 amino acids. Germline V gene data show CDR1 as SGHDT and CDR2 as YYEEEE. J was trimmed by 4 bases and V by 0 bases; bases with no gene match: 7. For the CDR3, the DNA is TGTGCCAGCAGCTTGGAGGGTTGGGGACAGGGAGAGACCCAGTACTTC. Protein: CASSLEGWGQGETQYF.

J is TRBJ1-5 and V is TRBV6-5, with a possible D match to TRBD1 (5 bases). With 1 base removed from V and 5 bases from J, the gap between germline ends came to 9 bases. Germline CDR1 MNHEY, CDR2 SVGAGI. The CDR3 extends over 14 amino acids. CDR3 bases: TGTGCCAGCAGTTACTTGGACAACTATCAGCCCCAGCATTTT. Its protein product is CASSYLDNYQPQHF.

The chain couples TRBV10-1 to TRBJ2-1; 7 nucleotides align to TRBD1. CDR3 length: 13 residues. V trimming: 9 bases; J trimming: 6 bases; junction bases outside the gene matches: 8. From germline, CDR1 is WNHNN and CDR2 SYGVQD (reference sequence). CDR3 sequence: CARPGTESNEQFF. The CDR3 DNA follows: TGCGCCAGACCCGGGACAGAGAGCAATGAGCAGTTCTTC.

The table lists this clone with a count of one. The chain couples TRBV6-5 to TRBJ2-1, with TRBD1 identical over 10 bases. The CDR3 contains 14 residues. CDR1 and CDR2 (germline): MNHEY, SVGAGI. Unmatched junction bases numbered 4, after V lost 2 bases and J lost 9 bases. The CDR3 nucleotides are TGTGCCAGCAGTTACGGGACAGGGGTTGGTGAGCAGTTCTTC. Protein product: CASSYGTGVGEQFF.

V is TRBV2 and J is TRBJ2-1; D is possibly TRBD1 or TRBD2 (5 bases each). In germline, CDR1 is SNHLY, CDR2 FYNNEI. There are 13 residues in the CDR3. V lost 8 bases and J lost 5, with 13 bases in between. CDR3 nucleotide sequence: TGTGCCAGCGAGGGGCGCATCAACAATGAGCAGTTCTTC. Translation: CASEGRINNEQFF.

The CDR3 DNA reads TGTGCCAGCGTTGCGGGGAACACTGAAGCTTTCTTT. Its protein is CASVAGNTEAFF. The chain couples TRBV7-9 to TRBJ1-1; D not resolved. CDR3 size: 12 residues. V was cut by 8 bases and J by 1 base, with 8 bases left in between. The germline V gene has CDR1 SEHNR and CDR2 FQNEAQ (reference sequence).

This chain links TRBV2 with TRBJ1-2; a possible D gene is TRBD1 (5 bases). The V end was cut by 11 bases, the J end by 2 bases, with 15 bases between. The CDR3 is 13 amino acids. The germline V gene has CDR1 SNHLY and CDR2 FYNNEI. CDR3 coding DNA: TGTGCCTTCGCAGGGTTAGCGAACTATGGCTACACCTTC. Protein sequence: CAFAGLANYGYTF.

This clone was seen just once. The chain has TRBV6-5 and TRBJ1-1; 7 positions match TRBD1. This CDR3 has 14 amino acids. V was clipped by 2 bases and J by 8 bases; unmatched bases: 8. Germline V lookup: CDR1 MNHEY, CDR2 SVGAGI. The CDR3 sequence: CASSYRGPRVEAFF. The DNA of the CDR3 is TGTGCCAGCAGTTACAGGGGGCCCCGTGTGGAAGCTTTCTTT.

This chain uses TRBV7-9 with TRBJ2-7; 7 positions agree with TRBD2. CDR3 length: 18 residues. The germline V gene encodes CDR1 SEHNR and CDR2 FQNEAQ (reference sequence). Trimming cost V 1 base and J 4 bases; bases outside gene matches: 16. The CDR3: CASSLDVGSGRGRYEQYV. CDR3 coding DNA: TGTGCCAGCAGCTTAGATGTGGGTAGCGGGCGCGGTAGGTACGAGCAGTACGTC.